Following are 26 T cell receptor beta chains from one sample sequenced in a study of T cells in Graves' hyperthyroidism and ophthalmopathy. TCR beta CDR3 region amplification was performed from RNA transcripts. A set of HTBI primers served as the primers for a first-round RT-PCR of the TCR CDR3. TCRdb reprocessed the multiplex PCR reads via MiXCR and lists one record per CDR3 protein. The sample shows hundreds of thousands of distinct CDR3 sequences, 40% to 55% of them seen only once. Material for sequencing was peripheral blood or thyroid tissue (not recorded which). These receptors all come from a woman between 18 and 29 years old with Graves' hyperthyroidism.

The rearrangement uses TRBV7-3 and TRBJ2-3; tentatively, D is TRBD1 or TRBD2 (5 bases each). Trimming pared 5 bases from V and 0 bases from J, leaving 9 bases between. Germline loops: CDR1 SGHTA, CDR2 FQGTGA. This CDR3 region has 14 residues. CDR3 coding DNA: TGTGCCAGCAGCCGGGACCGTAGCACAGATACGCAGTATTTT. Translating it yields CASSRDRSTDTQYF. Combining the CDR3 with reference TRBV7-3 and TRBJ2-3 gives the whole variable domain GAGVSQTPSNKVTEKGKYVELRCDPISGHTALYWYRQSLGQGPEFLIYFQGTGAADDSGLPNDRFFAVRPEGSVSTLKIQRTERGDSAVYLCASSRDRSTDTQYFGPGTRLTVL.

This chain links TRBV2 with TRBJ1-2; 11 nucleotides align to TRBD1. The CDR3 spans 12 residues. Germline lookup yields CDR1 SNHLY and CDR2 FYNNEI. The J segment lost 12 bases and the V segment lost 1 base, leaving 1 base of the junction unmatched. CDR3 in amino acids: CASSEEGQGDTF. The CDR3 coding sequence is TGTGCCAGCAGTGAAGAGGGACAGGGGGACACCTTC. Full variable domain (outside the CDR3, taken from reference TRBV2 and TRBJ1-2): EPEVTQTPSHQVTQMGQEVILRCVPISNHLYFYWYRQILGQKVEFLVSFYNNEISEKSEIFDDQFSVERPDGSNFTLKIRSTKLEDSAMYFCASSEEGQGDTFGSGTRLTVV.

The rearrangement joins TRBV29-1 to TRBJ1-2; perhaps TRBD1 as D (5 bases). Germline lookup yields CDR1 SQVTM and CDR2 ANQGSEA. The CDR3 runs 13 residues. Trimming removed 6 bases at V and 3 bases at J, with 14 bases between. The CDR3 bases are TGCAGCGTAGGATGGGGCGCCTACTATGGCTACACCTTC. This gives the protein CSVGWGAYYGYTF. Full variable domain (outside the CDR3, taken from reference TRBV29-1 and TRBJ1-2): SAVISQKPSRDICQRGTSLTIQCQVDSQVTMMFWYRQQPGQSLTLIATANQGSEATYESGFVIDKFPISRPNLTFSTLTVSNMSPEDSSIYLCSVGWGAYYGYTFGSGTRLTVV.

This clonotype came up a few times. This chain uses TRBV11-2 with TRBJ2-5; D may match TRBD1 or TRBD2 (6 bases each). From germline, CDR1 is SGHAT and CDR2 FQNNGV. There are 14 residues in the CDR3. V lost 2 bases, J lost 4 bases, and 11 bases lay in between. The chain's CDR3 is CASSLLRGAETQYF. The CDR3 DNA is TGTGCCAGCAGCTTACTAAGGGGGGCAGAGACCCAGTACTTC.

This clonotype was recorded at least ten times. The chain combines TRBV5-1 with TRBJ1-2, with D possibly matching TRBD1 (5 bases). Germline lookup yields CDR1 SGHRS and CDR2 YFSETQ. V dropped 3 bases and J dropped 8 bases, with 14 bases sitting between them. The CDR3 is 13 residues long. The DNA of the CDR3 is TGCGCCAGCAGCTCGACTGGGGCTCAAGGCTACACCTTC. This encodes CASSSTGAQGYTF.

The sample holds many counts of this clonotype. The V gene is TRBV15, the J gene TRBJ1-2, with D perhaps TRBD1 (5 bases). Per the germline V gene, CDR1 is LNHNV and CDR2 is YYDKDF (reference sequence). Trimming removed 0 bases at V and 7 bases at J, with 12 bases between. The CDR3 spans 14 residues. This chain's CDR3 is CATSRERDWPGYTF. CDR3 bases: TGTGCCACCAGCAGAGAGCGGGACTGGCCTGGCTACACCTTC.

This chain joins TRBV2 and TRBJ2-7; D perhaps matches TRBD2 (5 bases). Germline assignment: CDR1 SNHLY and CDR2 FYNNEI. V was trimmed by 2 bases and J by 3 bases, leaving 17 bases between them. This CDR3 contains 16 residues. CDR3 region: CASSEYPRGNFYEQYF. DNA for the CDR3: TGTGCCAGCAGTGAATACCCCCGGGGAAACTTCTACGAGCAGTACTTC.

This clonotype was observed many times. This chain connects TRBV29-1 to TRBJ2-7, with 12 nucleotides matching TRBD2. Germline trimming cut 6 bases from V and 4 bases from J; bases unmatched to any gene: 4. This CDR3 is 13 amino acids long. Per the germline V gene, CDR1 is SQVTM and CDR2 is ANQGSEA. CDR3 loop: CSVGLAGPYEQYF. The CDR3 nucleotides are TGCAGCGTCGGACTAGCGGGACCTTACGAGCAGTACTTC.

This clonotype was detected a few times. CDR3 in amino acids: CASSLGGNNSPLHF. The CDR3 nucleotides are TGTGCCAGCAGCTTAGGGGGCAATAATTCACCCCTCCACTTT. V and J are TRBV7-3 and TRBJ1-6, with D possibly being TRBD1 (6 bases). The CDR3 length is 14 residues. Germline loops: CDR1 SGHTA, CDR2 FQGTGA. Trimming took 2 bases from V and 5 from J, leaving 7 bases between them.

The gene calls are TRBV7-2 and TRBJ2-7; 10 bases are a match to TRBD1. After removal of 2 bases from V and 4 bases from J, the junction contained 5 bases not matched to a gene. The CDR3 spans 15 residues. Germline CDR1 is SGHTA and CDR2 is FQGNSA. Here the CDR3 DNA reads TGTGCCAGCAGCTTATGGACAGGGGGTATGTACGAGCAGTACTTC. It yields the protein CASSLWTGGMYEQYF.

The CDR3 here is CASRRGEATGANVLTF. CDR3 bases: TGTGCCAGCAGGAGGGGGGAAGCTACTGGGGCCAACGTCCTGACTTTC. V is TRBV2 and J is TRBJ2-6, with D possibly called TRBD1 or TRBD2 (6 bases each). There are 16 residues in the CDR3. Trimming pared 6 bases from V and 2 bases from J, leaving 14 bases between. The germline V gene encodes CDR1 SNHLY and CDR2 FYNNEI.

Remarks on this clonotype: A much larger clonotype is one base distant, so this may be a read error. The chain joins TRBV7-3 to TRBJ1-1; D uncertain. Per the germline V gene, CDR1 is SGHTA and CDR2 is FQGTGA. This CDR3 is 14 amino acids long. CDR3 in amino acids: CASSAGRWNTEASF. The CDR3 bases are TGTGCCAGCAGTGCTGGCAGGTGGAACACTGAAGCTTCCTTT.

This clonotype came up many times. The CDR3 DNA follows: TGCAGCGTGATGGACGGGTACGAGCAGTACTTC. Translated: CSVMDGYEQYF. The J gene is TRBJ2-7, the V gene TRBV29-1; D remains unclear. V was cut by 6 bases and J by 4 bases, with 10 bases left in between. This CDR3 has 11 amino acids. The germline V gene encodes CDR1 SQVTM and CDR2 ANQGSEA.

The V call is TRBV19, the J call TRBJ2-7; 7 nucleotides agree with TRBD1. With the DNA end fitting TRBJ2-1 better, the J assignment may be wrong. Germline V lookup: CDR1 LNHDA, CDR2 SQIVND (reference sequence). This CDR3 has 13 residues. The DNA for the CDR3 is TGTGCCAGCAGTGAAACAGGGGACAATGAGCAGTTCTTC. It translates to CASSETGDNEQFF.

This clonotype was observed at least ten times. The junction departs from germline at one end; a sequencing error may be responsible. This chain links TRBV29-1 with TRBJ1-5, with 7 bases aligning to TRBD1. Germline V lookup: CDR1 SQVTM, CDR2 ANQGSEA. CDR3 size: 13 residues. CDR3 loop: CSVRTGNNQPQHF. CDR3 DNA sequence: TGCAGCGTTCGGACAGGCAACAATCAACCCCAGCATTTT.

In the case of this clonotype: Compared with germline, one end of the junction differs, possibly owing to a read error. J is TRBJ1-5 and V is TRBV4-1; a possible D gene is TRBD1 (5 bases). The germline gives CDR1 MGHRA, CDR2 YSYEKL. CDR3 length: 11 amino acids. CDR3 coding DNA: TGCGCCAGCAGCCAAGTTGGGACGGCGATATTT. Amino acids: CASSQVGTAIF.

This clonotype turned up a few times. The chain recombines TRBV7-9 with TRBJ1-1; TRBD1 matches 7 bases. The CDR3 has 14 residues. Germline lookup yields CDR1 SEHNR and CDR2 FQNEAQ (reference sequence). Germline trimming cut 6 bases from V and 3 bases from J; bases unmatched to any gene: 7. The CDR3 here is CASSQTGPYTEAFF. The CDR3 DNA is TGTGCCAGCAGTCAGACAGGGCCCTACACTGAAGCTTTCTTT. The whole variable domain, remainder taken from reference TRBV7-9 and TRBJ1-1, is DTGVSQNPRHKITKRGQNVTFRCDPISEHNRLYWYRQTLGQGPEFLTYFQNEAQLEKSRLLSDRFSAERPKGSFSTLEIQRTEQGDSAMYLCASSQTGPYTEAFFGQGTRLTVV.

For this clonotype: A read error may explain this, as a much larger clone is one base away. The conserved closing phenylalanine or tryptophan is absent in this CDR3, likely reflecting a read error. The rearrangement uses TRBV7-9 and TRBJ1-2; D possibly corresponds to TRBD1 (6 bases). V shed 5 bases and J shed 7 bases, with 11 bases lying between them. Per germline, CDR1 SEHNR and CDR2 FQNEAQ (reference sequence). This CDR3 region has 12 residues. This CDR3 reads CASSGRDTGYTS. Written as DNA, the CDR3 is TGTGCCAGCAGCGGGAGGGACACTGGCTACACCTCC.

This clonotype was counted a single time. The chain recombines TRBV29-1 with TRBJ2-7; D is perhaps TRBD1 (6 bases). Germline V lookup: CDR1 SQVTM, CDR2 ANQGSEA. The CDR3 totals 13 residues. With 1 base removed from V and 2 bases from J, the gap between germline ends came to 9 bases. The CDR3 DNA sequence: TGCAGCGTTGAAGGACAGGATACCTACGAGCAGTACTTC. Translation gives CSVEGQDTYEQYF.

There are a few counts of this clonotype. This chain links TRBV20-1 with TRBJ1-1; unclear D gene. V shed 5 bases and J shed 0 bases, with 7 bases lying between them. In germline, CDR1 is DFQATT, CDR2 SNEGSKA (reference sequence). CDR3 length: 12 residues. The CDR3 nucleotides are TGCAGTGCTTCGCAGATGAACACTGAAGCTTTCTTT. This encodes CSASQMNTEAFF.

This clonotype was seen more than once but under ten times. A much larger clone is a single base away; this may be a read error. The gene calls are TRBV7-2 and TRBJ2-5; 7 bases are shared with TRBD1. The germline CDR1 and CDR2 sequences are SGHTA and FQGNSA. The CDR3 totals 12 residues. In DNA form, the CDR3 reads TGTGCCGGCAGCTTTCCACAGGGGATCCAGTACTTC. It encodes CAGSFPQGIQYF.

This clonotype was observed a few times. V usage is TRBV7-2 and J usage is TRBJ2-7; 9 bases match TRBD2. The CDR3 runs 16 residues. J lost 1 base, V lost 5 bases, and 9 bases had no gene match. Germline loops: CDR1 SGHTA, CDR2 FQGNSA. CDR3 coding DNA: TGTGCCAGCAGCCGAATAACTAGCGGGTATTCCTACGAGCAGTACTTC. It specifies CASSRITSGYSYEQYF.

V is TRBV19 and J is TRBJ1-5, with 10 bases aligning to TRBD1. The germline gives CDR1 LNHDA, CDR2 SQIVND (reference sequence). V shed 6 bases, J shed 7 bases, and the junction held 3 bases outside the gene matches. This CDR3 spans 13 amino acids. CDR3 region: CASRDRGGQPQHF. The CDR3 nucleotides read TGTGCCAGTAGGGACAGGGGGGGCCAGCCCCAGCATTTT.

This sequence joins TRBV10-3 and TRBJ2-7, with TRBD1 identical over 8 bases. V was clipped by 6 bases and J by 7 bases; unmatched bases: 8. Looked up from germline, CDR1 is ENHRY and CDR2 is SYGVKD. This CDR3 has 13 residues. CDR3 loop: CAIRDGQGYEQYF. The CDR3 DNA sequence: TGTGCCATCAGGGATGGACAGGGCTATGAGCAGTACTTC.

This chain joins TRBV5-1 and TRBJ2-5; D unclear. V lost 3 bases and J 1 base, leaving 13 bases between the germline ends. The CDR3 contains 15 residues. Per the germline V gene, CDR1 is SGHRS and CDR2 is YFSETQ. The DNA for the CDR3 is TGCGCCAGCAGCTCGAGCCAGGCCCGCCAAGAGACCCAGTACTTC. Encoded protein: CASSSSQARQETQYF.

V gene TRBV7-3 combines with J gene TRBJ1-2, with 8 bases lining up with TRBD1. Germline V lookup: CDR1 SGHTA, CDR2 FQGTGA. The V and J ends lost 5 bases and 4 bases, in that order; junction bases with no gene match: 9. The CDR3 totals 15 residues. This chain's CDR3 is CASSQQGGVSYGYTF. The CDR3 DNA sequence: TGTGCCAGCAGCCAACAGGGGGGAGTTAGCTATGGCTACACCTTC.